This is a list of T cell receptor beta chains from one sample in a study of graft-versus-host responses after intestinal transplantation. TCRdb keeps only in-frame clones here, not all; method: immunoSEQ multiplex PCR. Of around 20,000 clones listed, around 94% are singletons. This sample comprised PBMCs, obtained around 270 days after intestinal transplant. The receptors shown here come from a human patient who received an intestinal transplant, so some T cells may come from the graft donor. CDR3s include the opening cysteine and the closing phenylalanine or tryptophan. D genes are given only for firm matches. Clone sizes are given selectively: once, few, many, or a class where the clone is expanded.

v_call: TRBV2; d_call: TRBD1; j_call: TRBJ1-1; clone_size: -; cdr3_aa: CASRRNRGLNTEAFF; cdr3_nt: TGTGCCAGCAGACGAAACAGGGGATTGAACACTGAAGCTTTCTTT
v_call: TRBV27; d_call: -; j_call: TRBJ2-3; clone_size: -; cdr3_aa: CASSLDWSTDTQYF; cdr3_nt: TGTGCCAGCAGTTTGGATTGGTCGACAGATACGCAGTATTTT
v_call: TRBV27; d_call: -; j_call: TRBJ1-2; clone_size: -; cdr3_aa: CASSLSMNYGYTF; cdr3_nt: TGTGCCAGCAGTTTAAGCATGAACTATGGCTACACCTTC
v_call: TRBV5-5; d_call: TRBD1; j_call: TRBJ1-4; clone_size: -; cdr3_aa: CASSMGGTANEKLFF; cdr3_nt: TGTGCCAGCAGCATGGGGGGGACAGCTAATGAAAAACTGTTTTTT
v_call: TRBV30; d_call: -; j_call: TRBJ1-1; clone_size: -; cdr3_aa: CAWSVRGVETEAFF; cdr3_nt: TGTGCCTGGAGTGTTAGGGGAGTAGAGACTGAAGCTTTCTTT
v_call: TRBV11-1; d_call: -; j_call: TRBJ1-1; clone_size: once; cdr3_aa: CASSLAGRTEAFF; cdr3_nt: TGTGCCAGCAGCTTAGCAGGGCGCACTGAAGCTTTCTTT
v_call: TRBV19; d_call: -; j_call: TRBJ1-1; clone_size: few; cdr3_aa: CASSSEGGTEAFF; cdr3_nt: TGTGCCAGTAGTAGTGAAGGGGGAACTGAAGCTTTCTTT
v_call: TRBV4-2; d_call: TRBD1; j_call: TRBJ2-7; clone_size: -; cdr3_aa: CASSQIEGAGEQYF; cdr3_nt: TGTGCCAGCAGCCAAATTGAGGGGGCAGGCGAGCAGTACTTC
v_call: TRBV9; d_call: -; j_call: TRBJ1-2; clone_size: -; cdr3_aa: CASSPNGFDGYTF; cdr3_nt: TGTGCCAGCAGCCCGAACGGGTTCGATGGCTACACCTTC
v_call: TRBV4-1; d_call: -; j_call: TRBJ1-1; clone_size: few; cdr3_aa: CASSQPTGNTEAFF; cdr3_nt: TGCGCCAGCAGCCAACCGACAGGGAACACTGAAGCTTTCTTT
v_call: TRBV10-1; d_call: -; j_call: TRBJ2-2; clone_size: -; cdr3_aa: CASSDRSVGELFF; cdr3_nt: TGCGCCAGCAGTGACAGATCTGTTGGGGAGCTGTTTTTT
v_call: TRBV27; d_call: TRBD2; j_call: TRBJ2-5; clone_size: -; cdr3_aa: CASSFSSGRALETQYF; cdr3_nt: TGTGCCAGCAGTTTTAGCAGCGGGAGGGCCCTAGAGACCCAGTACTTC
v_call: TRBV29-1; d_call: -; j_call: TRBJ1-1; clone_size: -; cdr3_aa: CSVEGWKLQNTEAFF; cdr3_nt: TGCAGCGTTGAAGGATGGAAATTACAGAACACTGAAGCTTTCTTT
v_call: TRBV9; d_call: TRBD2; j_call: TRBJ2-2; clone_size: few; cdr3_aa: CASSVEAGVAGELFF; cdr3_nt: TGTGCCAGCAGCGTAGAAGCGGGAGTGGCCGGGGAGCTGTTTTTT
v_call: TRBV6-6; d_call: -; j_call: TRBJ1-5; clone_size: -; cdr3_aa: CASSYPGGGPQPQHF; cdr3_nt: TGTGCCAGCAGTTACCCCGGAGGGGGGCCTCAGCCCCAGCATTTT
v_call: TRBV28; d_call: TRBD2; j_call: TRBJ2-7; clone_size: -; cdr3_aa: CASSLRAGARWGSYEQYF; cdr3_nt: TGTGCCAGCAGTTTGAGAGCGGGAGCAAGGTGGGGCTCCTACGAGCAGTACTTC
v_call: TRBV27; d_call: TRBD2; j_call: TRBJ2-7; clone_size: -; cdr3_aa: CASSISAGGTYEQYF; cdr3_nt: TGTGCCAGCAGTATTAGCGCCGGGGGGACCTACGAGCAGTACTTC
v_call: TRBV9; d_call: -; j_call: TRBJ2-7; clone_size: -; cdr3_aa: CASSHPGRPYEQYF; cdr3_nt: TGTGCCAGCTCACACCCGGGAAGACCCTACGAGCAGTACTTC
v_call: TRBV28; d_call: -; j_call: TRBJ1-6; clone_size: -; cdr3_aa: CASSLLPPTSWYNSPLHF; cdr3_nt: TGTGCCAGCAGTTTATTGCCCCCAACCAGCTGGTATAATTCACCCCTCCACTTT
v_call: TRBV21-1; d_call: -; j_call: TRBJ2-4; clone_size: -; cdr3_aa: CASSKGGLFVRQSGNIQYF; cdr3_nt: TGTGCCAGCAGCAAAGGCGGTCTCTTTGTCCGACAGAGCGGGAACATTCAGTACTTC
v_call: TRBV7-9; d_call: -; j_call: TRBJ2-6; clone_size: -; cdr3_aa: CASTKGGTLSGANVLTF; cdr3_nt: TGTGCCAGCACCAAGGGGGGCACTCTGTCTGGGGCCAACGTCCTGACTTTC
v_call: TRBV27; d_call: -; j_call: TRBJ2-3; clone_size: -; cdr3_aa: CASSLDRDTQYF; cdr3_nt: TGTGCCAGCAGTTTAGATAGAGATACGCAGTATTTT
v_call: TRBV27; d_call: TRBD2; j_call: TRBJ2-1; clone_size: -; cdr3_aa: CASRPGLAGRLTYNEQFF; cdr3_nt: TGTGCCAGCAGACCGGGACTAGCGGGACGTCTAACCTACAATGAGCAGTTCTTC
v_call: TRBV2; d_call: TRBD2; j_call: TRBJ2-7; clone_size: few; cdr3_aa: CASRENSGSPHEQYF; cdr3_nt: TGTGCCAGCAGGGAAAATAGCGGGAGTCCCCACGAGCAGTACTTC
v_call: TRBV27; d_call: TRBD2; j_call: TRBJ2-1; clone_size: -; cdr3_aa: CASSLFKKWREAPYNEQFF; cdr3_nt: TGTGCCAGCAGTTTATTTAAGAAATGGCGGGAGGCCCCTTACAATGAGCAGTTCTTC
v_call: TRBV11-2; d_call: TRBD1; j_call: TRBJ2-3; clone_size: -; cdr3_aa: CASSSDRTDTQYF; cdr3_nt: TGTGCCAGCAGCTCGGACAGGACAGATACGCAGTATTTT
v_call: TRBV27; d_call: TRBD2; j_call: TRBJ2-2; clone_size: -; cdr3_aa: CASRDLAGDGNTGELFF; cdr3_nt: TGTGCCAGCCGGGACTTAGCGGGTGATGGGAACACCGGGGAGCTGTTTTTT
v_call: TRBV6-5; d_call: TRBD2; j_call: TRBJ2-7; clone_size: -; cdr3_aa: CASSYWPREDEQYF; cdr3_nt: TGTGCCAGCAGTTACTGGCCCCGGGAGGACGAGCAGTACTTC
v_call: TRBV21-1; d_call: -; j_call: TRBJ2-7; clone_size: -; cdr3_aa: CASGRVPTYEQYF; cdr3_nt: TGTGCCAGCGGCCGGGTTCCAACCTACGAGCAGTACTTC
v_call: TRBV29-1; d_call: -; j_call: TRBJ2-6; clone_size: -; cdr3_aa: CSVEPVDRTGANVLTF; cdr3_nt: TGCAGCGTTGAACCGGTAGACCGGACTGGGGCCAACGTCCTGACTTTC
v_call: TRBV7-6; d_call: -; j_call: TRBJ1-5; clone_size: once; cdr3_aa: CAVTGKKENQPQHF; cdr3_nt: TGTGCCGTTACAGGGAAAAAGGAAAATCAGCCCCAGCATTTT
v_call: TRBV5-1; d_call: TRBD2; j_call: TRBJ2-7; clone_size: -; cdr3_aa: CASSLTASGPRYEQYF; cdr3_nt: TGCGCCAGCAGCTTGACGGCTAGCGGGCCTAGATACGAGCAGTACTTC
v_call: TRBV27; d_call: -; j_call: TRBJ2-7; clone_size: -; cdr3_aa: CASSRDGWTYEQYF; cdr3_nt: TGTGCCAGCAGCCGGGACGGATGGACCTACGAGCAGTACTTC
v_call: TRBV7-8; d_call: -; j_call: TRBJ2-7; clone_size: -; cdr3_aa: CASSSDETFRDEQYF; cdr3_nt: TGTGCCAGCAGCTCCGACGAGACGTTCCGGGACGAGCAGTACTTC
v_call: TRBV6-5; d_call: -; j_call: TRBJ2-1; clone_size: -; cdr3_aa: CASSYSGGGGLAEQFF; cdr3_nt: TGTGCCAGCAGTTACTCGGGAGGGGGAGGGTTGGCTGAGCAGTTCTTC
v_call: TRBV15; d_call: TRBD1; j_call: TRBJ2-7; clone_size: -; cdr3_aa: CATSRDPGQGYEQYF; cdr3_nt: TGTGCCACCAGCAGAGATCCGGGACAGGGATACGAGCAGTACTTC
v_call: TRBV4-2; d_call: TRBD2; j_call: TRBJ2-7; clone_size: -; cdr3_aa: CASSQDTISGRAGEQYF; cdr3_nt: TGTGCCAGCAGCCAAGATACGATTAGCGGGAGGGCCGGCGAGCAGTACTTC
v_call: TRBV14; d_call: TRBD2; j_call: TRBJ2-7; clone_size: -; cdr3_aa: CASSHVSSGSPPYEQYF; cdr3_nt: TGTGCCAGCAGTCATGTCTCTAGCGGGAGCCCACCCTACGAGCAGTACTTC
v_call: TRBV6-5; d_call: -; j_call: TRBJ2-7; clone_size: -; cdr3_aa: CASTRRPNVPYEQYF; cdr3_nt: TGTGCCAGCACTAGACGGCCCAACGTTCCCTACGAGCAGTACTTC
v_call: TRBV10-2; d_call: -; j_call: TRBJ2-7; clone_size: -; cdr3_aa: CASSESSYEQYF; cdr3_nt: TGCGCCAGCAGTGAGTCGTCCTACGAGCAGTACTTC
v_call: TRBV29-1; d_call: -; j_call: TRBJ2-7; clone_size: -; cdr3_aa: CSVGTGANYEQYF; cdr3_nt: TGCAGCGTTGGAACCGGGGCCAACTACGAGCAGTACTTC
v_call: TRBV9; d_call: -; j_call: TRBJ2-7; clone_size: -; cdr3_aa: CASSGDPKPYEQYF; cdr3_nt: TGTGCCAGCAGCGGCGATCCCAAGCCCTACGAGCAGTACTTC
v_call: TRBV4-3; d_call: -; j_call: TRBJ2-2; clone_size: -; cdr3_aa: CASSQAFSGPGELFF; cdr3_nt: TGCGCCAGCAGCCAAGCCTTCAGTGGACCCGGGGAGCTGTTTTTT
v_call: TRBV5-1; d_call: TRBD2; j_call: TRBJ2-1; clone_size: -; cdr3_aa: CASSLEPSGTNEQFF; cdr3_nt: TGCGCCAGCAGCTTGGAGCCTAGCGGGACCAATGAGCAGTTCTTC
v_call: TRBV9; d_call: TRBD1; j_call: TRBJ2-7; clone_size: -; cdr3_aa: CASSLGDRAYEQYF; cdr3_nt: TGTGCCAGCAGCTTAGGGGACAGGGCCTACGAGCAGTACTTC
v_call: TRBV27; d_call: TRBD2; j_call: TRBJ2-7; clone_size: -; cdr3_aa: CASSLAGVTHYEQYF; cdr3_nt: TGTGCCAGCTCTCTAGCGGGAGTCACTCACTACGAGCAGTACTTC
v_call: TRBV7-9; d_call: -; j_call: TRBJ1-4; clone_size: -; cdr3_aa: CASSLAETSEKLFF; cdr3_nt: TGTGCCAGCAGCTTAGCGGAAACCAGTGAAAAACTGTTTTTT
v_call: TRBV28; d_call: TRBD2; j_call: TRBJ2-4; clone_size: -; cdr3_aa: CASSPRSGVVAKNIQYF; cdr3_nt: TGTGCCAGCAGTCCTCGGAGCGGGGTGGTTGCCAAAAACATTCAGTACTTC
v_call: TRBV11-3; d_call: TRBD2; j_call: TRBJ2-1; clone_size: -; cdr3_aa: CASSSQTSGSNYNEQFF; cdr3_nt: TGTGCCAGCAGCTCCCAGACTAGCGGGAGTAACTACAATGAGCAGTTCTTC
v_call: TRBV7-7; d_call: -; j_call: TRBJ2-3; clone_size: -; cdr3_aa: CASSFGGSSTDTQYF; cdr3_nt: TGTGCCAGCAGCTTTGGGGGTTCTAGCACAGATACGCAGTATTTT